This T cell receptor beta chain was identified in a study of cytomegalovirus exposure and HLA in healthy donors. The PCR employed 60 Vbeta primers together with 13 Jbeta primers. Libraries were prepared by immunoSEQ multiplex PCR; TCRdb keeps only in-frame clonotypes and omits some of them. The top ten hold 0.2% to 0.3% of the sample, which has about 190,000 clones, around 82% seen once. V was cut by 8 bases and J by 0 bases, with 8 bases left in between. Looked up from germline, CDR1 is MNHNS and CDR2 is SASEGT. The CDR3 runs 13 residues. Findings of the study overall: A later analysis linked a missense variant in DCLRE1C to the trimming of TCR beta V and J genes. Association of roughly 18,000 TCR beta sequences with HLA alleles was found at 0.05 false discovery rate in a later analysis. Certain sequence variants were highly shared and formed a cluster, and this cluster was likely a sequencing artifact.

A remark on this clone: What it binds is unknown.

Sequences were obtained from PBMCs. The clonotype was recovered from a boy younger than 18 in good health and CMV-seronegative. This chain joins TRBV6-1 and TRBJ1-3, with D hard to call. The CDR3 sequence: CASSPRSGNTIYF. The CDR3 DNA reads as TGTGCCAGCTCTCCCCGCTCTGGAAACACCATATATTTT.